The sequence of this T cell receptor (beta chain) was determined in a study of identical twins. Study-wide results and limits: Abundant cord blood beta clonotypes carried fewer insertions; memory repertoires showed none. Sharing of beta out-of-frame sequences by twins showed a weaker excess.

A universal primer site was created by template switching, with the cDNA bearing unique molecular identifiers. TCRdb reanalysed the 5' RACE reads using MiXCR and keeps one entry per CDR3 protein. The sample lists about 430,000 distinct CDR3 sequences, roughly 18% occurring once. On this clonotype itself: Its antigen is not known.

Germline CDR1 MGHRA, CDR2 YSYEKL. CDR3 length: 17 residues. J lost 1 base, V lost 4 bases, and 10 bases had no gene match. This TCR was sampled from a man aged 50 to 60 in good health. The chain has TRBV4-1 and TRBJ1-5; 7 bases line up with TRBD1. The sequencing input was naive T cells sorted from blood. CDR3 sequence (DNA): TGCGCCAGCAGCCCTATAGGCCAGGGGGGAAGCAATCAGCCCCAGCATTTT. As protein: CASSPIGQGGSNQPQHF.